Listed here are 28 T cell receptor beta chains from one sample, sequenced in a study of OX40 agonist ivuxolimab in advanced cancers. Here immunoSEQ multiplex PCR was the method, and the copy in TCRdb shows in-frame clones only, minus some. The repertoire holds 70,000 to 75,000 clones, 85% seen once, with more than 0.45% in the top ten. Specimen: CD4+ or CD8+ T cells sorted from blood, collected in a trial of the OX40 agonist ivuxolimab. These receptors all stem from an adult with an advanced solid tumor such as melanoma, head and neck, liver or kidney cancer.

The chain recombines TRBV7-2 with TRBJ2-3; D uncertain. Germline loops: CDR1 SGHTA, CDR2 FQGNSA. CDR3 length: 14 residues. The ends were cut back, 1 base at V and 4 bases at J, with 9 bases in the middle. In DNA form, the CDR3 reads TGTGCCAGCAGCTTAGGCCCAGGAGCAGATACGCAGTATTTT. This translates into CASSLGPGADTQYF.

This clone was detected only a few times. The J gene is TRBJ2-3, the V gene TRBV5-5; 9 bases line up with TRBD2. Germline V gene data show CDR1 as SGHKS and CDR2 as YYEKEE (reference sequence). V was pared by 3 bases and J by 0 bases, with 8 bases of the junction left unmatched. This CDR3 is 17 amino acids long. The CDR3 protein is CASSSSLAGSSTDTQYF. The CDR3 DNA is TGTGCCAGCAGCTCGTCTCTAGCGGGGAGTAGCACAGATACGCAGTATTTT.

The chain is built from TRBV27 and TRBJ1-5; D gene unclear. The germline V gene encodes CDR1 MNHEY and CDR2 SMNVEV (reference sequence). Trimming left V 7 bases short and J 0 bases short, with 13 bases between. This CDR3 comprises 15 residues. The CDR3 DNA is TGTGCCAGCACTCAATCTTATCATAGCAATCAGCCCCAGCATTTT. It specifies CASTQSYHSNQPQHF.

The rearrangement joins TRBV7-2 to TRBJ2-7; 11 nucleotides agree with TRBD2. Germline-derived CDR1 and CDR2 are SGHTA and FQGNSA. CDR3 length: 18 amino acids. The junction had 10 bases not matched to a gene; V was cut back by 1 base and J by 2 bases. The CDR3 spells CASSLGLAGPGGAYEQYF. The CDR3, as DNA: TGTGCCAGCAGCTTAGGACTAGCGGGACCGGGAGGGGCCTACGAGCAGTACTTC.

V usage is TRBV7-9 and J usage is TRBJ1-2; D unresolved. V was pared by 1 base and J by 4 bases, with 13 bases between. CDR1 and CDR2 from the germline V gene are SEHNR and FQNEAQ (reference sequence). This CDR3 is built from 15 residues. CDR3 in amino acids: CASSLEFVWGYGYTF. The CDR3 nucleotides read TGTGCCAGCAGCTTAGAATTCGTTTGGGGCTATGGCTACACCTTC.

V usage is TRBV2 and J usage is TRBJ1-1, with D possibly TRBD1 on 5 matching bases. The germline V and J ends were trimmed by 5 bases and 5 bases, with 12 bases remaining between them. CDR3 length: 13 residues. Germline CDR1 and CDR2: SNHLY and FYNNEI. CDR3 DNA: TGTGCCAGCAGTCGGCAGGGTCAAACTGAAGCTTTCTTT. Translated: CASSRQGQTEAFF.

J is TRBJ2-3 and V is TRBV2, with a possible D match to TRBD1 (5 bases). From germline, CDR1 is SNHLY and CDR2 FYNNEI. The CDR3 length is 14 residues. The V end was cut by 5 bases, the J end by 3 bases, with 12 bases between. This chain's CDR3 is CASSPVQGTDTQYF. In nucleotides, the CDR3 is TGTGCCAGCAGTCCAGTCCAGGGAACAGATACGCAGTATTTT.

The rearrangement joins TRBV5-4 to TRBJ2-5; the D gene could be TRBD1 or TRBD2 (5 bases each). CDR3 size: 13 residues. V was trimmed by 0 bases and J by 5 bases, leaving 8 bases between them. The germline V gene has CDR1 SGHNT and CDR2 YYREEE (reference sequence). The CDR3 spells CASSLAGDETQYF. DNA of the CDR3: TGTGCCAGCAGCTTGGCCGGGGACGAGACCCAGTACTTC.

The chain uses TRBV4-3 and TRBJ2-1, with TRBD2 matching over 13 bases. Looked up from germline, CDR1 is LGHNA and CDR2 is YSLEER. CDR3 length: 19 residues. The V segment lost 1 base and the J segment 1 base; nucleotides outside the gene matches: 7. This chain's CDR3 is CASSQVRLAGGGSYNEQFF. DNA for the CDR3: TGCGCCAGCAGCCAAGTCCGACTAGCGGGAGGAGGGTCCTACAATGAGCAGTTCTTC.

This chain joins TRBV5-1 and TRBJ2-3, with 11 positions matching TRBD1. Germline V gene lookup returns CDR1 SGHRS and CDR2 YFSETQ. The CDR3 has 15 amino acids. After removal of 2 bases from V and 2 bases from J, the junction contained 1 base not matched to a gene. CDR3 coding DNA: TGCGCCAGCAGCTTTGGACAGGGGGCCACAGATACGCAGTATTTT. Amino acids: CASSFGQGATDTQYF.

V usage is TRBV11-2 and J usage is TRBJ2-3, with 8 bases that match TRBD2. After removal of 1 base from V and 1 base from J, the junction contained 7 bases not matched to a gene. The germline V gene has CDR1 SGHAT and CDR2 FQNNGV. CDR3 length: 17 amino acids. The DNA of the CDR3 is TGTGCCAGCAGCTTAGTCTTCGTAGCGGGGCGCACAGATACGCAGTATTTT. As protein: CASSLVFVAGRTDTQYF. Combining the CDR3 with reference TRBV11-2 and TRBJ2-3 gives the whole variable domain EAGVAQSPRYKIIEKRQSVAFWCNPISGHATLYWYQQILGQGPKLLIQFQNNGVVDDSQLPKDRFSAERLKGVDSTLKIQPAKLEDSAVYLCASSLVFVAGRTDTQYFGPGTRLTVL.

This rearrangement joins TRBV18 to TRBJ1-3; D is undetermined. CDR1 is KGHSH, CDR2 LQKENI, per germline. The CDR3 extends over 16 amino acids. The V gene lost 3 bases and the J gene lost 0 bases, with 12 bases spanning the gap. CDR3 protein: CASSPTPIRSGNTIYF. CDR3 DNA: TGTGCCAGCTCACCTACCCCCATCCGCTCTGGAAACACCATATATTTT.

The chain is built from TRBV29-1 and TRBJ2-3, with 9 bases fitting TRBD1. Germline loops: CDR1 SQVTM, CDR2 ANQGSEA. The CDR3 is 15 amino acids. After removal of 5 bases from V and 3 bases from J, the junction contained 9 bases not matched to a gene. CDR3 DNA: TGCAGCGTTCGTCCCCGAGGACAGGGGACAGATACGCAGTATTTT. Residues: CSVRPRGQGTDTQYF.

The J gene is TRBJ2-5, the V gene TRBV6-5; D uncertain. In germline, CDR1 is MNHEY, CDR2 SVGAGI. This CDR3 contains 14 residues. V lost 5 bases and J 2 bases, leaving 12 bases between the germline ends. CDR3: CASSRTLWQETQYF. For the CDR3, the DNA is TGTGCCAGCAGTCGGACCCTGTGGCAAGAGACCCAGTACTTC.

CDR3 sequence (DNA): TGTGCCAGCTCACCACCCGCAGCGGGAATATACAATGAGCAGTTCTTC. This sequence encodes CASSPPAAGIYNEQFF. V usage is TRBV18 and J usage is TRBJ2-1; 7 nucleotides match TRBD2. The V and J ends lost 0 bases and 4 bases, in that order; junction bases with no gene match: 6. Germline V gives CDR1 KGHSH, CDR2 LQKENI. The CDR3 is made up of 16 amino acids.

This clone was seen a few times. CDR3 loop: CASSLGLAADTYEQYF. The CDR3, as DNA: TGCGCCAGCAGCTTGGGACTAGCGGCCGATACCTACGAGCAGTACTTC. The V call is TRBV5-1, the J call TRBJ2-7; 9 nucleotides line up with TRBD2. V dropped 0 bases and J dropped 2; count of bases not matched to a gene: 6. The CDR3 is 16 amino acids. Germline CDR1 SGHRS, CDR2 YFSETQ.

This clone has only a few counts. This chain connects TRBV30 to TRBJ2-3, with D tentatively TRBD2 (6 bases). Germline CDR1 is GTSNPN and CDR2 is SVGIG (reference sequence). Trimming shortened V by 4 bases and J by 8 bases, and 19 bases separated the two germline ends. The CDR3 runs to 14 residues. The CDR3 DNA follows: TGTGCCTGGACCCCCCCGGGAGCACGGGTTACGCAGTATTTT. It yields the protein CAWTPPGARVTQYF.

This chain uses TRBV18 with TRBJ1-1; a possible D gene is TRBD1 (5 bases). The CDR3 covers 15 residues. Trimming took 2 bases from V and 1 from J, leaving 11 bases between them. Germline loops: CDR1 KGHSH, CDR2 LQKENI. The CDR3 spells CASSPMGGTNTEAFF. The CDR3 DNA is TGTGCCAGCTCACCAATGGGGGGGACGAACACTGAAGCTTTCTTT.

The chain is built from TRBV27 and TRBJ2-1; possibly TRBD1 or TRBD2 for D (6 bases each). CDR1 and CDR2 (germline): MNHEY, SMNVEV (reference sequence). The CDR3 length is 17 residues. Trimming stripped 1 base from V and 0 bases from J, with 13 bases between. The CDR3 sequence is CASSLFGGSSSYNEQFF. The DNA for the CDR3 is TGTGCCAGCAGTTTATTCGGGGGCTCCAGCTCCTACAATGAGCAGTTCTTC.

This clone was counted a few times. One junction end disagrees with the germline gene, perhaps due to a read error. The gene calls are TRBV5-1 and TRBJ2-7, with 9 bases matching TRBD1. This CDR3 comprises 14 residues. Per the germline V gene, CDR1 is SGHRS and CDR2 is YFSETQ. The CDR3 nucleotides read TGTGCCAGCAGCCCTACAGGGGGCAGCTACGAGCAGTACTTC. Translation gives CASSPTGGSYEQYF.

Regarding this clone: An end of the junction differs from the germline gene, which may be a read error. This chain joins TRBV2 and TRBJ1-2; D is undetermined. The CDR3 has 10 amino acids. The V gene's germline CDR1 is SNHLY and CDR2 FYNNEI. The CDR3 reads CASSEVRIDF. CDR3 coding DNA: TGTGCCAGCAGTGAAGTTAGGATAGACTTC. Full variable domain (missing parts from reference TRBV2 and TRBJ1-2): EPEVTQTPSHQVTQMGQEVILRCVPISNHLYFYWYRQILGQKVEFLVSFYNNEISEKSEIFDDQFSVERPDGSNFTLKIRSTKLEDSAMYFCASSEVRIDFGSGTRLTVV.

Notes on this clone: The sample contains more than one DNA sequence encoding this CDR3. The chain joins TRBV11-3 to TRBJ2-7; D possibly matches TRBD1 or TRBD2 (5 bases each). Trimming took 7 bases from V and 2 from J, leaving 12 bases between them. The CDR3 consists of 13 residues. Germline V gene sequence: CDR1 SGHNT, CDR2 YENEEA. The CDR3 protein is CASTSRGTYEQYF. In DNA, the CDR3 is TGTGCCAGCACCTCGAGGGGTACCTACGAGCAGTACTTC.

The V gene is TRBV6-1, the J gene TRBJ2-7; D is possibly TRBD1 (5 bases). This CDR3 is built from 15 residues. The germline V gene has CDR1 MNHNS and CDR2 SASEGT. V lost 2 bases and J 3 bases, leaving 14 bases between the germline ends. For the CDR3, the DNA is TGTGCCAGCAGTGAAACCCTGACAGACAACTACGAGCAGTACTTC. It encodes CASSETLTDNYEQYF.

The genes are TRBV30 and TRBJ1-2; D remains ambiguous. This CDR3 comprises 18 residues. The germline V gene has CDR1 GTSNPN and CDR2 SVGIG (reference sequence). V was pared by 0 bases and J by 5 bases, with 25 bases between. CDR3 sequence: CAWSVSPLGKGSGYGYTF. The CDR3 DNA is TGTGCCTGGAGTGTATCGCCCCTGGGAAAGGGATCTGGGTATGGCTACACCTTC. The full variable domain, its missing parts supplied by reference TRBV30 and TRBJ1-2, is SQTIHQWPATLVQPVGSPLSLECTVEGTSNPNLYWYRQAAGRGLQLLFYSVGIGQISSEVPQNLSASRPQDRQFILSSKKLLLSDSGFYLCAWSVSPLGKGSGYGYTFGSGTRLTVV.

This chain uses TRBV7-2 with TRBJ2-5; 16 positions agree with TRBD2. CDR3 length: 18 residues. With V trimmed by 5 bases and J by 2 bases, 8 bases remained unmatched. CDR1 and CDR2 from the germline V gene are SGHTA and FQGNSA. In DNA form, the CDR3 reads TGTGCCAGCAGCCCACGTTTGGGACTAGCGGGAGGGCAAGAGACCCAGTACTTC. It translates to CASSPRLGLAGGQETQYF.

This clone was seen more than once but under ten times. This sequence joins TRBV19 and TRBJ2-7; D unclear. Germline CDR1 LNHDA, CDR2 SQIVND (reference sequence). Trimming removed 5 bases from V and 3 bases from J, with 11 bases in between. The length of the CDR3 is 13 residues. CDR3 sequence (DNA): TGTGCCAGTAGTGAAAATGATTACTACGAGCAGTACTTC. This codes for CASSENDYYEQYF.

The J gene is TRBJ1-5, the V gene TRBV6-1, with 10 positions matching TRBD1. With 4 bases clipped from V and 4 bases from J, the junction kept 4 bases outside the gene matches. The CDR3 spans 15 residues. CDR1 is MNHNS, CDR2 SASEGT, per germline. CDR3 loop: CASSAGTGANQPQHF. The DNA of the CDR3 is TGTGCCAGCAGTGCCGGGACAGGGGCAAATCAGCCCCAGCATTTT.

J is TRBJ2-7 and V is TRBV28, with D possibly matching TRBD1 (5 bases). Trimming removed 2 bases from V and 4 bases from J, with 15 bases in between. CDR1 MDHEN and CDR2 SYDVKM come from the germline V gene. This CDR3 has 15 amino acids. This CDR3 reads CASSLTAVQGYEQYF. CDR3 coding DNA: TGTGCCAGCAGTTTAACGGCCGTCCAGGGTTACGAGCAGTACTTC.